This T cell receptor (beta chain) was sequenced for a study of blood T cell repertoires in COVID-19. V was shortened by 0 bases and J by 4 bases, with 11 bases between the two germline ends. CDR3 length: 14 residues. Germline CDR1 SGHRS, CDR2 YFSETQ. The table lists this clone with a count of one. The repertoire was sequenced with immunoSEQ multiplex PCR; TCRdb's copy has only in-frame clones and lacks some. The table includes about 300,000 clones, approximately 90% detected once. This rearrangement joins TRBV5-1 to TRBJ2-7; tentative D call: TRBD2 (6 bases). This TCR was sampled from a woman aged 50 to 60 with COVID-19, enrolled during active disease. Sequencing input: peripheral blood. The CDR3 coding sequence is TGCGCCAGCAGCTTGGAGCAGGAGGGTTACGAGCAGTACTTC. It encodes CASSLEQEGYEQYF.